This TCR beta chain was observed in a study of T cells in Graves' hyperthyroidism and ophthalmopathy. Study-wide context: Before any treatment, at initial diagnosis, peripheral blood was collected.

This clonotype was observed a few times. Its antigen remains unidentified. Ophthalmopathy patients showed a Clinical Activity Score of at least 3, NOSPECS grade of at least 4 and duration under 3 months. Deletions cut 8 bases from V and 7 bases from J, with 21 bases between. CDR1 and CDR2 from the germline V gene are MNHNS and SASEGT. This CDR3 is built from 15 residues. The TCR beta CDR3 regions underwent amplification using RNA transcripts as the source. TCR CDR3 regions were first amplified by RT-PCR with HTBI primers. TCRdb processed the multiplex PCR reads anew with MiXCR; each CDR3 protein has one entry. Of 640,000 or so distinct CDR3 sequences in the sample, over 12% were seen once. General study results and limits: Among thyroid clonotypes expanded above 0.001, most also appeared in blood.

This receptor was obtained from a woman aged 18-29 years with Graves' ophthalmopathy. The V and J genes are TRBV6-1 and TRBJ2-1, with D perhaps TRBD1 (6 bases). Sample: blood. In DNA, the CDR3 is TGTGCCAGCGGCTGGAACACTGGACAGCCTAATGAGCAGTTCTTC. It codes for CASGWNTGQPNEQFF.